This TCR beta chain was sequenced in a study of spatial heterogeneity in lung cancer. Background on the study: The study consistently detected more beta-chain than alpha-chain sequences. The average appearance count of each unique TCR and UMI combination in raw reads was more than 9.5.

This clonotype turned up a few times. Time point described: sample taken at primary tumor resection. Sequencing of whole RNA from tumor, nontumor lung or frozen PBMC involved no sorting. Donation came from roughly 72 patients with untreated early-stage non-small cell lung cancer. In TCRdb, the 5' RACE reads were re-called with MiXCR into one record per CDR3 protein. The sample contains approximately 40,000 distinct CDR3 sequences, approximately 15% of which appear only once. The source was PBMCs, collected at surgery. This receptor was identified in a male donor with early-stage non-small cell lung cancer.

The CDR3, as DNA: TGCAGTGCTTGGACTAGCGGGAGGTCCGGGGAGCTGTTTTTT. Encoded protein: CSAWTSGRSGELFF. This chain joins TRBV20-1 and TRBJ2-2, with 14 bases matching TRBD2. V was pared by 5 bases and J by 6 bases, with 2 bases of the junction left unmatched. CDR3 length: 14 amino acids. Germline-derived CDR1 and CDR2 are DFQATT and SNEGSKA (reference sequence).